This T cell receptor beta chain was recorded in a study of blood T cell repertoires in COVID-19. As for the study in general: The samples span acute and convalescent COVID-19 from the United States, Italy and Spain. The cDNA or gDNA used as material had been derived from T cells, B-cell-depleted T cells, or PBMCs.

This clone was picked up one time. Per the germline V gene, CDR1 is SGHDN and CDR2 is FVKESK. The CDR3 loop spans 14 amino acids. V shed 3 bases and J 1 base; nucleotides not matched to a gene: 2. Libraries were prepared by immunoSEQ multiplex PCR; TCRdb keeps only in-frame clonotypes and omits some of them. The sample lists about 160,000 clones; about 83% were seen once. The TCR originated in a man in his sixties with acute or convalescent COVID-19. Sequenced input: peripheral blood. The chain is built from TRBV14 and TRBJ2-5; TRBD1 aligns across 7 bases. The CDR3 bases are TGTGCCAGCAGCCATCAGGGGGTCCAAGAGACCCAGTACTTC. It specifies CASSHQGVQETQYF.